A single sample gave rise to the 17 T cell receptor beta chains below, sequenced in a study of T cells in Graves' hyperthyroidism and ophthalmopathy. TCR beta CDR3 sequences were amplified from RNA transcripts. During a first-round RT-PCR of the TCR CDR3, the HTBI primer set was used. TCRdb passed the multiplex PCR reads through MiXCR, listing each CDR3 protein once. Of 300,000 to 450,000 distinct CDR3 sequences listed, around 14% are singletons. The sequenced sample consisted of blood. These receptors were collected from a woman between 18 and 30 years old with Graves' hyperthyroidism that later progressed to Graves' ophthalmopathy.

This clonotype has a count of ten or more. The gene calls are TRBV29-1 and TRBJ2-7, with TRBD2 matching 7 bases. The CDR3 sequence is 13 residues long. J gave up 2 bases and V 3 bases, and 4 bases lay outside the gene matches. The germline CDR1 and CDR2 sequences are SQVTM and ANQGSEA. CDR3 loop: CSVERESPYEQYF. CDR3 nucleotides: TGCAGCGTTGAGCGGGAGTCCCCCTACGAGCAGTACTTC.

This clonotype occurred a few times. This sequence joins TRBV5-1 and TRBJ2-7; 9 bases are a match to TRBD1. Germline values: CDR1 SGHRS, CDR2 YFSETQ. This CDR3 comprises 15 residues. The V and J ends lost 4 bases and 2 bases, in that order; junction bases with no gene match: 7. The CDR3 DNA reads TGCGCCAGCAGCCAGAGGACAGGGGAGGCCTACGAGCAGTACTTC. Translation gives CASSQRTGEAYEQYF.

The chain is built from TRBV24-1 and TRBJ2-5; D is perhaps TRBD2 (7 bases). This CDR3 spans 15 amino acids. V lost 3 bases and J 5 bases, leaving 15 bases between the germline ends. Germline V gene lookup returns CDR1 KGHDR and CDR2 SFDVKD. The DNA of the CDR3 is TGTGCCACCAGTGATCCCCCGCGGGGGCAGGAGACCCAGTACTTC. Amino acid sequence: CATSDPPRGQETQYF.

The gene calls are TRBV7-2 and TRBJ2-1, with 7 bases lining up with TRBD1. Germline V gene lookup returns CDR1 SGHTA and CDR2 FQGNSA. CDR3 length: 14 residues. V was clipped by 5 bases and J by 9 bases; unmatched bases: 10. In DNA form, the CDR3 reads TGTGCCAGCAGCACAAGACAGGGTGTTATTGAGCAGTTCTTC. Its translation: CASSTRQGVIEQFF.

This clonotype occurred many times. This chain joins TRBV2 and TRBJ2-3, with 14 bases identical to TRBD2. Per germline, CDR1 SNHLY and CDR2 FYNNEI. The CDR3 is 18 amino acids. The V segment lost 4 bases and the J segment 2 bases; nucleotides outside the gene matches: 8. DNA of the CDR3: TGTGCCAGCAGTGGGACTAGCGGGAGGCTCCCAAACACAGATACGCAGTATTTT. Amino acids: CASSGTSGRLPNTDTQYF.

This clonotype was picked up many times. The chain links TRBV3-1 to TRBJ1-1; tentative D call: TRBD1 (6 bases). CDR1 is LGHDT, CDR2 YNNKEL, per germline (reference sequence). Trimming took off 2 bases at V and 4 bases at J, with 11 bases between the two ends. The CDR3 is made up of 14 amino acids. Here the CDR3 DNA reads TGTGCCAGCAGCCAATTACAGGGAGGCACTGAAGCTTTCTTT. It codes for CASSQLQGGTEAFF.

This chain uses TRBV19 with TRBJ2-3, with D perhaps being TRBD1 or TRBD2 (5 bases each). V lost 4 bases to trimming and J lost 4 bases, with 15 bases between them. The CDR3 has 15 residues. The germline CDR1 and CDR2 sequences are LNHDA and SQIVND (reference sequence). In DNA, the CDR3 is TGTGCCAGTAGTACCCAGGGTATGGGGGCAGATACGCAGTATTTT. Translated: CASSTQGMGADTQYF.

This clonotype was observed many times. V usage is TRBV7-9 and J usage is TRBJ2-1; 8 positions match TRBD2. Germline values: CDR1 SEHNR, CDR2 FQNEAQ (reference sequence). CDR3 length equals 14 residues. Losses at the gene ends were 3 bases for V and 7 bases for J; bases not matched to a gene: 5. This chain's CDR3 is CASSFGTSVNEQFF. In DNA, the CDR3 is TGTGCCAGCAGCTTCGGGACTAGTGTGAATGAGCAGTTCTTC.

This chain connects TRBV6-2 or TRBV6-3 to TRBJ2-6, with D tentatively TRBD1 (6 bases). The CDR3 has 18 amino acids. Per the germline V gene, CDR1 is MNHEY and CDR2 is SVGEGT. V lost 0 bases and J lost 4, with 16 bases in between. CDR3 bases: TGTGCCAGCAGTTACTCGACAGGAATGTCGGCGGGGGCCAACGTCCTGACTTTC. Its protein product is CASSYSTGMSAGANVLTF.

This clonotype was seen ten or more times. J is TRBJ1-2 and V is TRBV7-2; the D is unclear. CDR3 length equals 12 residues. V was trimmed by 0 bases and J by 11 bases, leaving 10 bases between them. Germline V gene data show CDR1 as SGHTA and CDR2 as FQGNSA. This chain's CDR3 is CASSLAPGRYTF. CDR3 DNA sequence: TGTGCCAGCAGCTTAGCGCCGGGGAGGTACACCTTC.

This clonotype was seen many times. V gene TRBV12-3 or TRBV12-4 combines with J gene TRBJ1-5, with 7 positions matching TRBD1. CDR3 size: 13 residues. Germline trimming cut 7 bases from V and 7 bases from J; bases unmatched to any gene: 7. The CDR3 sequence is CASTTGLTQPQHF. CDR3 in DNA: TGTGCCAGCACGACAGGGTTAACCCAGCCCCAGCATTTT.

There are many counts of this clonotype. The V call is TRBV3-1, the J call TRBJ2-7; D may correspond to TRBD1 or TRBD2 (5 bases each). V lost 4 bases and J lost 4, with 14 bases in between. Germline V lookup: CDR1 LGHDT, CDR2 YNNKEL (reference sequence). This CDR3 is built from 14 residues. CDR3 region: CASSPRDGAYEQYF. The CDR3 nucleotides are TGTGCCAGCAGCCCCCGGGACGGAGCTTACGAGCAGTACTTC.

The gene calls are TRBV27 and TRBJ2-7; possible D gene TRBD2, 5 bases. Trimming cost V 5 bases and J 2 bases, with 19 bases left between them. Germline lookup yields CDR1 MNHEY and CDR2 SMNVEV (reference sequence). This CDR3 contains 16 residues. The CDR3 DNA sequence: TGTGCCAGCAGTCCCCGAGGGTCTTGGAGCACCTACGAGCAGTACTTC. The encoded protein is CASSPRGSWSTYEQYF.

The chain employs TRBV7-2 and TRBJ2-2; 13 positions agree with TRBD2. Per the germline V gene, CDR1 is SGHTA and CDR2 is FQGNSA. This CDR3 contains 17 residues. V lost 4 bases, J lost 10 bases, and 12 bases stayed unmatched. In nucleotides, the CDR3 is TGTGCCAGCAGCTCGGGACTAGCGGGATTGGGGGCGATGGAGCTGTTTTTT. Protein product: CASSSGLAGLGAMELFF.

This clonotype has at least ten counts. This chain uses TRBV9 with TRBJ2-3; the D is unclear. The germline V and J ends were trimmed by 0 bases and 2 bases, with 10 bases remaining between them. This CDR3 comprises 15 residues. Germline V gene lookup returns CDR1 SGDLS and CDR2 YYNGEE. The CDR3 spells CASSVGQDHTDTQYF. As DNA, the CDR3 is TGTGCCAGCAGCGTAGGTCAGGATCACACAGATACGCAGTATTTT.

In its sample, this clonotype was seen a few times. V is TRBV4-1 and J is TRBJ2-7; 9 nucleotides align to TRBD2. Germline assignment: CDR1 MGHRA and CDR2 YSYEKL. Trimming removed 4 bases from V and 3 bases from J; junction bases left unmatched: 13. The CDR3 contains 17 residues. The CDR3 DNA reads TGCGCCAGCAGCCTACGACTAGCGGTCCCCCTCCTCTACGAGCAGTACTTC. Translating gives CASSLRLAVPLLYEQYF.

There are many counts of this clonotype. J is TRBJ2-1 and V is TRBV28; the match to TRBD1 covers 8 bases. CDR1 MDHEN and CDR2 SYDVKM come from the germline V gene. This CDR3 is built from 16 residues. J gave up 5 bases and V 1 base, and 7 bases lay outside the gene matches. The DNA for the CDR3 is TGTGCCAGCAGTTTATCTGGGCAGGGGGCAAACAATGAGCAGTTCTTC. Translation: CASSLSGQGANNEQFF.